The clone carrying this T cell receptor (beta chain) was counted only a few times. The data are from a study of blood T cell repertoires in COVID-19. On the study more broadly: Sites in the United States, Italy and Spain provided acute and convalescent COVID-19 samples. T cells, B-cell-depleted T cells, or PBMCs provided the cDNA or gDNA that served as material.

Germline V gene lookup returns CDR1 MNHEY and CDR2 SVGAGI. With 9 bases clipped from V and 5 bases from J, the junction kept 8 bases outside the gene matches. This CDR3 comprises 14 residues. Source study methods: The authors estimated nucleated cell counts from reference gene primer amplification. The method was immunoSEQ multiplex PCR; TCRdb's version includes in-frame clones alone and lacks a portion of them. For V, J and clone size, that table is used; D and trimming come from the DNA. This table holds 110,000 to 150,000 clones, approximately 79% found once. The chain has TRBV6-5 and TRBJ1-4; 8 bases align to TRBD1. The source material was peripheral blood. This receptor was identified in a man aged 60 to 75 with acute or convalescent COVID-19. The CDR3 DNA is TGTGCCAGTACCACAGGGGGGATGAATGAAAAACTGTTTTTT. It yields the protein CASTTGGMNEKLFF.